Many counts were recorded for the clone carrying this T cell receptor beta chain. Antigen unknown. The sample is drawn from a study of T cells in Graves' hyperthyroidism and ophthalmopathy. Study-wide results and limits: A 13 V-J model separated ophthalmopathy from stable hyperthyroidism.

This CDR3 is built from 16 residues. The ends lost 5 bases at V and 1 base at J; junction bases unmatched: 7. Germline V gives CDR1 SNHLY, CDR2 FYNNEI. RNA transcripts gave rise to amplified TCR beta CDR3 regions. HTBI primers were the set used in a first-round RT-PCR of the TCR CDR3. MiXCR, applied by TCRdb to the multiplex PCR reads, yields one record per CDR3 protein. The sample lists approximately 490,000 distinct CDR3 sequences, about 20% occurring once. Ophthalmopathy patients had Clinical Activity Score at least 3, NOSPECS grade at least 4, duration under 3 months. Diagnoses used clinical symptoms, serum thyroxine and TRAb, thyroid ultrasound and orbital computed tomography.

V usage is TRBV2 and J usage is TRBJ2-3, with 9 bases that match TRBD2. This clonotype was sampled from a woman in her sixties or seventies with Graves' ophthalmopathy. Sequenced sample: blood. CDR3 sequence: CASSLTLAGGTDTQYF. The CDR3 DNA reads as TGTGCCAGCAGTCTAACGTTAGCGGGAGGCACAGATACGCAGTATTTT.